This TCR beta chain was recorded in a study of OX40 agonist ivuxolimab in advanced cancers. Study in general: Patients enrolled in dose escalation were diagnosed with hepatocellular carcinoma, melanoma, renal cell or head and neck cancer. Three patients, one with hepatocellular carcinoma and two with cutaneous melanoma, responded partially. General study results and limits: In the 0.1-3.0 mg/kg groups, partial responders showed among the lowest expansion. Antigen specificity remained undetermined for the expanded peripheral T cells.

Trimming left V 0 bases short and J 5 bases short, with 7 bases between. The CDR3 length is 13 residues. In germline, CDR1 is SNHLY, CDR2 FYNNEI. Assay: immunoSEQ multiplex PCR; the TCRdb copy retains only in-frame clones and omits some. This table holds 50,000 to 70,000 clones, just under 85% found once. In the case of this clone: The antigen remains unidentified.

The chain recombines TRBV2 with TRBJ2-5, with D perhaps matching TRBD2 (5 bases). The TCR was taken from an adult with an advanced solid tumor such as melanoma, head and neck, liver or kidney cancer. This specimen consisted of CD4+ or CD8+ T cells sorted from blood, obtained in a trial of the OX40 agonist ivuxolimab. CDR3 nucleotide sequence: TGTGCCAGCAGTGAAGCGCCGGGGGAGACCCAGTACTTC. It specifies CASSEAPGETQYF.